The 22 T cell receptor beta chains listed next were all sequenced from one sample in a study of blood T cell repertoires in COVID-19. Generated by immunoSEQ multiplex PCR, the TCRdb table keeps only in-frame clones and is missing some. Of around 300,000 clones listed, roughly 87% are singletons. Sequenced input: peripheral blood. These receptors all stem from a man between 45 and 60 years old with active or convalescent COVID-19.

This clone occurred a few times. The chain combines TRBV30 with TRBJ2-7, with D hard to call. The CDR3 spans 12 residues. Trimming cost V 0 bases and J 7 bases, with 10 bases left between them. Germline loops: CDR1 GTSNPN, CDR2 SVGIG (reference sequence). The chain's CDR3 is CAWSVQSLEQYF. As DNA, the CDR3 is TGTGCCTGGAGTGTACAATCGCTGGAGCAGTACTTC.

J is TRBJ1-2 and V is TRBV29-1, with 9 nucleotides matching TRBD1. The CDR3 contains 13 residues. The germline CDR1 and CDR2 sequences are SQVTM and ANQGSEA. With V trimmed by 7 bases and J by 5 bases, 8 bases remained unmatched. CDR3 loop: CSGGTGRPYGYTF. The CDR3 DNA reads as TGCAGCGGTGGGACAGGGCGCCCTTATGGCTACACCTTC.

This sequence joins TRBV5-6 and TRBJ2-7, with TRBD2 as a possible D gene (5 bases). The CDR3 spans 15 residues. Trimming shortened V by 1 base and J by 1 base, and 12 bases separated the two germline ends. CDR1 and CDR2 from the germline V gene are SGHDT and YYEEEE. CDR3 bases: TGTGCCAGCAGCTTGCCGGGAAGAGGGTCCTACGAGCAGTACTTC. Its translation: CASSLPGRGSYEQYF.

This chain links TRBV5-4 with TRBJ2-2; D unclear. Per the germline V gene, CDR1 is SGHNT and CDR2 is YYREEE (reference sequence). This CDR3 is 15 amino acids long. Trimming cost V 0 bases and J 3 bases, with 9 bases left between them. The CDR3: CASSLGADDTGELFF. The CDR3 DNA reads as TGTGCCAGCAGCTTGGGGGCAGACGACACCGGGGAGCTGTTTTTT.

This sequence joins TRBV19 and TRBJ1-5, with D perhaps TRBD1 (6 bases). Trimming pared 3 bases from V and 1 base from J, leaving 13 bases between. This CDR3 contains 16 residues. Per germline, CDR1 LNHDA and CDR2 SQIVND (reference sequence). The CDR3: CASSIQGRGSNQPQHF. For the CDR3, the DNA is TGTGCCAGTAGTATTCAGGGCAGGGGAAGCAATCAGCCCCAGCATTTT.

The chain recombines TRBV5-1 with TRBJ2-3, with TRBD1 identical over 9 bases. The CDR3 consists of 16 residues. V lost 4 bases to trimming and J lost 6 bases; unmatched junction nucleotides: 12. Germline loops: CDR1 SGHRS, CDR2 YFSETQ. The chain's CDR3 is CASSPGHTGGVDTQYF. CDR3 nucleotide sequence: TGCGCCAGCAGCCCGGGACATACAGGGGGCGTGGATACGCAGTATTTT.

The V gene is TRBV6-5, the J gene TRBJ1-1, with a weak D call TRBD1 (5 bases). This CDR3 is 14 amino acids long. CDR1 MNHEY and CDR2 SVGAGI come from the germline V gene. V gave up 6 bases and J gave up 5 bases, with 16 bases separating them. CDR3 coding DNA: TGTGCCAGCAGACCCAGGGCGAGTCGGACTGAAGCTTTCTTT. Translating gives CASRPRASRTEAFF.

The rearrangement joins TRBV7-8 to TRBJ1-6; 7 nucleotides align to TRBD1. Germline V gene data show CDR1 as SGHVS and CDR2 as FQNEAQ. The CDR3 loop spans 16 amino acids. The V and J ends lost 2 bases and 4 bases, in that order; junction bases with no gene match: 5. The DNA for the CDR3 is TGTGCCAGCAGCTTAAGGGACAGTCCTTATAATTCACCCCTCCACTTT. This gives the protein CASSLRDSPYNSPLHF. Full variable domain (missing parts from reference TRBV7-8 and TRBJ1-6): GAGVSQSPRYKVAKRGQDVALRCDPISGHVSLFWYQQALGQGPEFLTYFQNEAQLDKSGLPSDRFFAERPEGSVSTLKIQRTQQEDSAVYLCASSLRDSPYNSPLHFGNGTRLTVT.

This chain joins TRBV7-3 and TRBJ2-3; 7 bases match TRBD2. Trimming removed 3 bases from V and 1 base from J; junction bases left unmatched: 4. Germline CDR1 SGHTA, CDR2 FQGTGA. The CDR3 loop spans 15 amino acids. The CDR3 region has the DNA TGTGCCAGCAGCTTGGGGGGAGGGCGCACAGATACGCAGTATTTT. Its protein is CASSLGGGRTDTQYF.

Points on this clone: The same CDR3 is also encoded by other DNA sequences in this sample. This rearrangement joins TRBV5-1 to TRBJ1-2; D not resolved. Per the germline V gene, CDR1 is SGHRS and CDR2 is YFSETQ. V shed 0 bases and J shed 1 base, with 4 bases lying between them. The CDR3 sequence is 13 residues long. The CDR3 DNA reads as TGCGCCAGCAGCTTGGGAGGTAACTATGGCTACACCTTC. Amino acids: CASSLGGNYGYTF.

The V gene is TRBV24-1, the J gene TRBJ2-1; TRBD1 aligns across 8 bases. Germline V gene data show CDR1 as KGHDR and CDR2 as SFDVKD. V dropped 4 bases and J dropped 2; count of bases not matched to a gene: 6. The length of the CDR3 is 16 residues. CDR3 bases: TGTGCCACCAGTGAAAACAGGGGGTTGGCCTACAATGAGCAGTTCTTC. This translates into CATSENRGLAYNEQFF.

CDR3 coding DNA: TGCGCCAGCAGCCTGACGTCCGGGGACGAGCAGTACTTC. It translates to CASSLTSGDEQYF. The J gene is TRBJ2-7, the V gene TRBV4-1, with D possibly being TRBD2 (5 bases). Trimming stripped 4 bases from V and 5 bases from J, with 12 bases between. The germline V gene encodes CDR1 MGHRA and CDR2 YSYEKL. This CDR3 has 13 amino acids.

The CDR3 spells CASSYAGLTGYTF. For the CDR3, the DNA is TGTGCCAGCAGTTACGCGGGGCTAACGGGCTACACCTTC. This chain connects TRBV28 to TRBJ1-2; D is possibly TRBD1 (5 bases). Germline V gene lookup returns CDR1 MDHEN and CDR2 SYDVKM. This CDR3 spans 13 amino acids. The germline V and J ends were trimmed by 4 bases and 8 bases, with 14 bases remaining between them.

This chain joins TRBV7-6 and TRBJ1-4; no firm D call. With 5 bases removed from V and 0 bases from J, the gap between germline ends came to 13 bases. The CDR3 totals 16 residues. The germline V gene has CDR1 SGHVS and CDR2 FNYEAQ. The chain's CDR3 is CASSPLGFATNEKLFF. CDR3 sequence (DNA): TGTGCCAGCAGCCCTCTGGGCTTTGCAACTAATGAAAAACTGTTTTTT.

The chain's CDR3 is CASSLGLEGTQYF. Here the CDR3 DNA reads TGTGCCAGCAGCCTTGGACTCGAGGGCACGCAGTATTTT. This chain uses TRBV7-2 with TRBJ2-3, with D perhaps TRBD2 (5 bases). The CDR3 consists of 13 residues. The V and J ends lost 5 bases and 9 bases respectively, with 15 bases between them. Germline V gives CDR1 SGHTA, CDR2 FQGNSA.

V usage is TRBV30 and J usage is TRBJ2-6; D is unclear. This CDR3 has 15 residues. Germline assignment: CDR1 GTSNPN and CDR2 SVGIG (reference sequence). V was shortened by 2 bases and J by 0 bases, with 8 bases between the two germline ends. CDR3 residues: CAWSLRSSGANVLTF. The CDR3 DNA follows: TGTGCCTGGAGTCTTCGCAGCTCTGGGGCCAACGTCCTGACTTTC.

The chain uses TRBV9 and TRBJ2-1; D ambiguous. CDR1 SGDLS and CDR2 YYNGEE come from the germline V gene. The CDR3 is 13 amino acids. V dropped 4 bases and J dropped 7 bases, with 12 bases sitting between them. CDR3 DNA sequence: TGTGCCAGCAGCCCCGACCTAGAAAATGAGCAGTTCTTC. Translated: CASSPDLENEQFF.

This chain uses TRBV2 with TRBJ2-1, with D perhaps TRBD2 (5 bases). Trimming took off 3 bases at V and 1 base at J, with 7 bases between the two ends. The CDR3 loop spans 14 amino acids. From germline, CDR1 is SNHLY and CDR2 FYNNEI. The CDR3 nucleotides read TGTGCCAGCAGTGACAGACTATCCTACAATGAGCAGTTCTTC. Translation gives CASSDRLSYNEQFF.

This chain uses TRBV28 with TRBJ2-1; 14 positions match TRBD2. This CDR3 is 18 amino acids long. V gave up 5 bases and J gave up 1 base; unmatched junction bases: 7. The germline CDR1 and CDR2 sequences are MDHEN and SYDVKM. The CDR3: CASSTSGTSGSSYNEQFF. The CDR3 region has the DNA TGTGCCAGCAGTACGTCCGGGACTAGCGGGAGTTCCTACAATGAGCAGTTCTTC.

The chain has TRBV5-1 and TRBJ2-5; D possibly corresponds to TRBD1 (5 bases). Germline V gene data show CDR1 as SGHRS and CDR2 as YFSETQ. This CDR3 contains 13 residues. The V gene lost 1 base and the J gene lost 3 bases, with 7 bases spanning the gap. The DNA of the CDR3 is TGCGCCAGCAGCTTGCCAGGGAAAGAGACCCAGTACTTC. Its protein product is CASSLPGKETQYF.

This rearrangement joins TRBV5-1 to TRBJ1-6; D possibly corresponds to TRBD1 (6 bases). The CDR3 consists of 16 residues. The V and J ends lost 0 bases and 10 bases respectively, with 17 bases between them. Germline V gene sequence: CDR1 SGHRS, CDR2 YFSETQ. In DNA, the CDR3 is TGCGCCAGCAGCTTGGCCTCGGGAGGGGGTATGTCACCCCTCCACTTT. Residues: CASSLASGGGMSPLHF.

V is TRBV4-1 and J is TRBJ1-5; D perhaps matches TRBD1 (6 bases). CDR1 and CDR2 (germline): MGHRA, YSYEKL. The germline V and J ends were trimmed by 1 base and 9 bases, with 19 bases remaining between them. The CDR3 runs 16 residues. CDR3: CASSQALTGQNSPQHF. The CDR3 DNA is TGCGCCAGCAGCCAAGCCCTCACGGGACAAAATTCGCCCCAGCATTTT.